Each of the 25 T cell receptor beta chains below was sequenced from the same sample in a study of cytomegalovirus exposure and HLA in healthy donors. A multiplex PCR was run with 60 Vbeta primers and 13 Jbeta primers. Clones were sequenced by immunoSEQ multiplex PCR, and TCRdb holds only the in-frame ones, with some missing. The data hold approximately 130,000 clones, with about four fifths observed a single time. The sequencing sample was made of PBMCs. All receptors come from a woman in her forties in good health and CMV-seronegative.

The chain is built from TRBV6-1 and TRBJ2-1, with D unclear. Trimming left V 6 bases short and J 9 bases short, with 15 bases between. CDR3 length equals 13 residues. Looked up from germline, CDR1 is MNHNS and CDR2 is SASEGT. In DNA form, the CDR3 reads TGTGCCAGCAGGGAGATTCTATATGGTGAGCAGTTCTTC. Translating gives CASREILYGEQFF.

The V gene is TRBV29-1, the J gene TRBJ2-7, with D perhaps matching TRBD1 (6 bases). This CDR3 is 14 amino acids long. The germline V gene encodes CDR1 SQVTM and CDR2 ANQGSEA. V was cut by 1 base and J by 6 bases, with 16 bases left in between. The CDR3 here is CSVEAGVLGTEQYF. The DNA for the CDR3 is TGCAGCGTTGAAGCAGGGGTATTGGGGACCGAGCAGTACTTC.

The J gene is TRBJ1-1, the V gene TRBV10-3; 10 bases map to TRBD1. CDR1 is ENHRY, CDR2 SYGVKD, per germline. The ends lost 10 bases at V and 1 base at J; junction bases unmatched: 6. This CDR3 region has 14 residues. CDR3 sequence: CATLRQGANTEAFF. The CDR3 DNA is TGTGCCACCCTCAGACAGGGGGCGAACACTGAAGCTTTCTTT.

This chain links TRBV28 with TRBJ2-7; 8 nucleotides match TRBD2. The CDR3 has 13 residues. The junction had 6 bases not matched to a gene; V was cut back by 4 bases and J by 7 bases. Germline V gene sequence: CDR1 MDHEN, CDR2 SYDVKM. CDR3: CASSWQGGREQYF. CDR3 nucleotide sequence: TGTGCCAGCAGTTGGCAAGGCGGGAGGGAGCAGTACTTC.

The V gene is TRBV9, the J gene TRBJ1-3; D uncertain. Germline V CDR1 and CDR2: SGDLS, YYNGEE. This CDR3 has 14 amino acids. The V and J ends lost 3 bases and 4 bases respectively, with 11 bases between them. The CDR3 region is CASSAASRGNTIYF. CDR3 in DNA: TGTGCCAGCAGCGCCGCATCGAGAGGAAACACCATATATTTT.

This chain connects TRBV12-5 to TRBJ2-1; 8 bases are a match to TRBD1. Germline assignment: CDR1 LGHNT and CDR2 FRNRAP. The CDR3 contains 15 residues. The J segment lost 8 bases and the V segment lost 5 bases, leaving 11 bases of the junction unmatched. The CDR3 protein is CASGPPQGARDEQFF. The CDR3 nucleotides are TGTGCTAGTGGTCCCCCGCAGGGGGCGCGCGATGAGCAGTTCTTC. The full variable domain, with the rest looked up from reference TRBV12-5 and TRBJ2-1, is DARVTQTPRHKVTEMGQEVTMRCQPILGHNTVFWYRQTMMQGLELLAYFRNRAPLDDSGMPKDRFSAEMPDATLATLKIQPSEPRDSAVYFCASGPPQGARDEQFFGPGTRLTVL.

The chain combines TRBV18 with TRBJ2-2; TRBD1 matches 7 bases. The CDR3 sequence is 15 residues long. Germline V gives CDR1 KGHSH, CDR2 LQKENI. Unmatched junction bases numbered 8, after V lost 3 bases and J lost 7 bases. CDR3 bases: TGTGCCAGCTCACCGTTACAGGGGTACAGCGGGGAGCTGTTTTTT. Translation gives CASSPLQGYSGELFF.

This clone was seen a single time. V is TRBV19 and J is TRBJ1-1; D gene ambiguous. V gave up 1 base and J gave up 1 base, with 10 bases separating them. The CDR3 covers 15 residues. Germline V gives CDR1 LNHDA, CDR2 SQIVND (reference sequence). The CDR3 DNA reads TGTGCCAGTAGTATAGGTTCCCGGTGGAACACTGAAGCTTTCTTT. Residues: CASSIGSRWNTEAFF.

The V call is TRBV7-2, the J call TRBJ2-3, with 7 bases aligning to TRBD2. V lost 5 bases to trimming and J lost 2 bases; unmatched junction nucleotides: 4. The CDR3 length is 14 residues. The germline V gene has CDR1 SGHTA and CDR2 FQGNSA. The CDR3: CASSGRANTDTQYF. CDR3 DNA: TGTGCCAGCAGCGGGAGGGCCAACACAGATACGCAGTATTTT.

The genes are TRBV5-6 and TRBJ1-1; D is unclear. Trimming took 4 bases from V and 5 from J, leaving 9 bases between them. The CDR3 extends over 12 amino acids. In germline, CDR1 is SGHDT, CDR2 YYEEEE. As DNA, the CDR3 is TGTGCCAGCAGCCGTACCGGGACTGAAGCTTTCTTT. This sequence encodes CASSRTGTEAFF.

The CDR3: CAISEGLAASYEQYF. The CDR3, as DNA: TGTGCCATCAGTGAGGGACTAGCGGCCTCCTACGAGCAGTACTTC. This chain uses TRBV10-3 with TRBJ2-7; 10 nucleotides agree with TRBD2. Germline V gene sequence: CDR1 ENHRY, CDR2 SYGVKD. The V and J ends lost 2 bases and 0 bases, in that order; junction bases with no gene match: 1. The CDR3 is 15 residues long.

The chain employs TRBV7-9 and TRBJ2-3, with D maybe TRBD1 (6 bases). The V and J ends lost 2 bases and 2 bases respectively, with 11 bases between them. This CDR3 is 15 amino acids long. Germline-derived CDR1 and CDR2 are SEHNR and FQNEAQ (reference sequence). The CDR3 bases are TGTGCCAGCAGCTTAACTACAGGGTTCACAGATACGCAGTATTTT. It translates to CASSLTTGFTDTQYF.

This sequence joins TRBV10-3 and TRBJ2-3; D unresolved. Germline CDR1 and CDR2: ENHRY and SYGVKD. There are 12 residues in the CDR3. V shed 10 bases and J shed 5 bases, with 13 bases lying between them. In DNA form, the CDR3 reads TGTGCCAGCAGCTCAAGAGAAGATACGCAGTATTTT. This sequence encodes CASSSREDTQYF.

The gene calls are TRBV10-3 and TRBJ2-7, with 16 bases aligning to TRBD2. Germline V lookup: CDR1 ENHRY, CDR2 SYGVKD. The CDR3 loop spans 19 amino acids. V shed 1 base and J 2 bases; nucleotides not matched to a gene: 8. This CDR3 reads CAISEWGLAGGPNPYEQYF. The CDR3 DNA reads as TGTGCCATCAGTGAGTGGGGACTAGCGGGAGGGCCAAATCCCTACGAGCAGTACTTC.

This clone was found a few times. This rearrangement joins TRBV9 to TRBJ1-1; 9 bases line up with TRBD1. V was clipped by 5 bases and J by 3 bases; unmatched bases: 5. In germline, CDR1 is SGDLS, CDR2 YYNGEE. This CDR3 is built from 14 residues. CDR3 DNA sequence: TGTGCCAGCAGTTCCCGGACAGGGGACACTGAAGCTTTCTTT. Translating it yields CASSSRTGDTEAFF.

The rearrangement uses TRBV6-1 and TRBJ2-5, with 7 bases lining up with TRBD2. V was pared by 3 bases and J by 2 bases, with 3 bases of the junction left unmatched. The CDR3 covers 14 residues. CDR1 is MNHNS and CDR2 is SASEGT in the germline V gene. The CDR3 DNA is TGTGCCAGCAGTGAGACGGGGGGTCAAGAGACCCAGTACTTC. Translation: CASSETGGQETQYF.

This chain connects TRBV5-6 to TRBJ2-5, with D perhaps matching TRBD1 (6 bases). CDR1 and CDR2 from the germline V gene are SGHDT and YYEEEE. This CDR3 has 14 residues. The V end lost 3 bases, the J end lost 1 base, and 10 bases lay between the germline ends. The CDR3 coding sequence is TGTGCCAGCAGCTGGGGGACACCCCAAGAGACCCAGTACTTC. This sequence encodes CASSWGTPQETQYF. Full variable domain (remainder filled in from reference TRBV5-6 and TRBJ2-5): DAGVTQSPTHLIKTRGQQVTLRCSPKSGHDTVSWYQQALGQGPQFIFQYYEEEERQRGNFPDRFSGHQFPNYSSELNVNALLLGDSALYLCASSWGTPQETQYFGPGTRLLVL.

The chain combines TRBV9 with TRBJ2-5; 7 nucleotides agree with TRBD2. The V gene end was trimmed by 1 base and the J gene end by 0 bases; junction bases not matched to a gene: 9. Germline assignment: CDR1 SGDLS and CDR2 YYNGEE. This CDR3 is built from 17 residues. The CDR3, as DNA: TGTGCCAGCAGCGTATCTCCGGGGGGAGGGTACCAAGAGACCCAGTACTTC. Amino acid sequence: CASSVSPGGGYQETQYF. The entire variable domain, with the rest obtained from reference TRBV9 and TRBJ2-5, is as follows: DSGVTQTPKHLITATGQRVTLRCSPRSGDLSVYWYQQSLDQGLQFLIQYYNGEERAKGNILERFSAQQFPDLHSELNLSSLELGDSALYFCASSVSPGGGYQETQYFGPGTRLLVL.

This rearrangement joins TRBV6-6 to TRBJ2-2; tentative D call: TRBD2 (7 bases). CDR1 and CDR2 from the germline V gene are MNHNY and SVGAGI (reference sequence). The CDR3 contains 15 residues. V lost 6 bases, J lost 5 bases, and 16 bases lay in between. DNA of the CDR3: TGTGCCAGCAGACTCGCCGGGGGGCAAACCGGGGAGCTGTTTTTT. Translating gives CASRLAGGQTGELFF.

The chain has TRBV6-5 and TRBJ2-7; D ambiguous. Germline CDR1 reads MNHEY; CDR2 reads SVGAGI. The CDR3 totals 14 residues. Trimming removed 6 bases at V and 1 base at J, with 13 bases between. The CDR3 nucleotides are TGTGCCAGCAGGAGACTCCCCGGGTCCTACGAGCAGTACTTC. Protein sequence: CASRRLPGSYEQYF.

The CDR3 coding sequence is TGTGCCAGCAGCCGGGGGGGGTCCTACAATGAGCAGTTCTTC. This gives the protein CASSRGGSYNEQFF. The chain joins TRBV7-2 to TRBJ2-1; 8 bases agree with TRBD2. V gave up 5 bases and J gave up 1 base; unmatched junction bases: 1. CDR1 is SGHTA, CDR2 FQGNSA, per germline. CDR3 length: 14 residues.

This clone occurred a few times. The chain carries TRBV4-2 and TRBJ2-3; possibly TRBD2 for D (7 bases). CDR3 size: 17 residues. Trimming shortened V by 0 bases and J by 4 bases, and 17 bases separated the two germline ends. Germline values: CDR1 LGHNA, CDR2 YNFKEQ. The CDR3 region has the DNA TGTGCCAGCAGCCAAGATCCGAGGGGGGGCGGGTCAGATACGCAGTATTTT. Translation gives CASSQDPRGGGSDTQYF.

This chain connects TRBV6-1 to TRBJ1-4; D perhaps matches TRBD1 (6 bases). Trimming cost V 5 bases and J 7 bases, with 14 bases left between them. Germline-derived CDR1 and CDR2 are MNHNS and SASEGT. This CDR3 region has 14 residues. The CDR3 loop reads CASSTTGFSEKLFF. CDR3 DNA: TGTGCCAGCAGTACGACAGGTTTTTCTGAAAAACTGTTTTTT.

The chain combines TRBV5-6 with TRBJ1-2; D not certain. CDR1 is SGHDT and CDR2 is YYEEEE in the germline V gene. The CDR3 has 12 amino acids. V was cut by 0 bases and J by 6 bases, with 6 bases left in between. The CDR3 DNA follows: TGTGCCAGCAGCTTGGGGTACAATGGCTACACCTTC. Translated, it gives CASSLGYNGYTF.

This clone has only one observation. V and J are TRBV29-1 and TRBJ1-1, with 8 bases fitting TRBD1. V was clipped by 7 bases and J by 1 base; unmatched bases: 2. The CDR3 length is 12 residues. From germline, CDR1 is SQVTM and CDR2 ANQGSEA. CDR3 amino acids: CSGGTGNTEAFF. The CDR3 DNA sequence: TGCAGCGGGGGGACAGGGAACACTGAAGCTTTCTTT.